Below are 29 T cell receptor beta chains sequenced from a single sample in a study of cytomegalovirus exposure and HLA in healthy donors. PCR employed 60 Vbeta and 13 Jbeta primers. Profiled with immunoSEQ multiplex PCR; TCRdb holds only in-frame clones, not every one. The sample has roughly 100,000 clones, 76% seen once. Specimen: PBMCs. These receptors originate from a man in his forties or fifties in good health and CMV-seronegative.

The chain combines TRBV11-2 with TRBJ2-1; the match to TRBD1 covers 8 bases. Germline assignment: CDR1 SGHAT and CDR2 FQNNGV. The V and J ends lost 2 bases and 6 bases, in that order; junction bases with no gene match: 3. The length of the CDR3 is 14 residues. In DNA form, the CDR3 reads TGTGCCAGCAGCTTAAGACAGGGGAGCAATGAGCAGTTCTTC. This encodes CASSLRQGSNEQFF.

This chain links TRBV19 with TRBJ2-1; 11 bases are a match to TRBD1. CDR3 length: 14 amino acids. The trim removed 7 bases at V and 9 bases at J, leaving 8 bases unmatched. The germline V gene has CDR1 LNHDA and CDR2 SQIVND (reference sequence). This CDR3 is CASTGTGGFGEQFF. The CDR3 DNA sequence: TGTGCCAGTACCGGGACAGGGGGTTTTGGTGAGCAGTTCTTC.

V gene TRBV29-1 combines with J gene TRBJ2-1, with 10 bases that match TRBD1. J was trimmed by 6 bases and V by 4 bases; bases with no gene match: 3. Per germline, CDR1 SQVTM and CDR2 ANQGSEA. The CDR3 consists of 13 residues. CDR3 sequence (DNA): TGCAGCGTTGGTAGGGACAGGGGCAATGAGCAGTTCTTC. Translated: CSVGRDRGNEQFF.

V is TRBV28 and J is TRBJ1-6; 7 bases align to TRBD1. The germline CDR1 and CDR2 sequences are MDHEN and SYDVKM. The J segment lost 6 bases and the V segment lost 6 bases, leaving 5 bases of the junction unmatched. This CDR3 comprises 14 residues. The CDR3 DNA reads as TGTGCCAGCAGCTCGGACAGGCCTAATTCACCCCTCCACTTT. This encodes CASSSDRPNSPLHF.

The gene calls are TRBV28 and TRBJ1-2, with 8 bases aligning to TRBD1. The V gene's germline CDR1 is MDHEN and CDR2 SYDVKM. With V trimmed by 6 bases and J by 7 bases, 10 bases remained unmatched. The CDR3 extends over 14 amino acids. The CDR3 protein is CASSCRDRYCGYTF. DNA of the CDR3: TGTGCCAGCAGCTGCCGGGACAGGTACTGTGGCTACACCTTC.

This chain connects TRBV28 to TRBJ1-4; tentatively, D is TRBD1 (5 bases). V lost 0 bases and J lost 6, with 8 bases in between. The CDR3 is 14 amino acids. In germline, CDR1 is MDHEN, CDR2 SYDVKM. The CDR3, as DNA: TGTGCCAGCAGTTTATGGGGGCGCGATGAAAAACTGTTTTTT. As protein: CASSLWGRDEKLFF.

In its sample, this clone was seen once. CDR3 amino acids: CASSYDSFSGNTIYF. CDR3 in DNA: TGTGCCAGTAGCTATGACAGCTTCTCTGGAAACACCATATATTTT. V usage is TRBV19 and J usage is TRBJ1-3, with D maybe TRBD1 (5 bases). V shed 6 bases and J shed 0 bases, with 12 bases lying between them. Looked up from germline, CDR1 is LNHDA and CDR2 is SQIVND (reference sequence). The CDR3 loop spans 15 amino acids.

The V gene is TRBV7-2, the J gene TRBJ1-1; the D is unclear. This CDR3 has 14 residues. Germline CDR1 SGHTA, CDR2 FQGNSA. The ends were cut back, 1 base at V and 0 bases at J, with 6 bases in the middle. CDR3 DNA sequence: TGTGCCAGCAGCTTAGGGGCCATGAACACTGAAGCTTTCTTT. Translation: CASSLGAMNTEAFF.

The CDR3 spells CASSPTGTDTQYF. The CDR3 DNA reads TGTGCCAGCAGTCCGACAGGGACAGATACGCAGTATTTT. The chain combines TRBV28 with TRBJ2-3; 7 bases are a match to TRBD1. This CDR3 has 13 amino acids. The trim removed 5 bases at V and 3 bases at J, leaving 2 bases unmatched. Germline V lookup: CDR1 MDHEN, CDR2 SYDVKM. Together with reference TRBV28 and TRBJ2-3, the CDR3 gives the full variable domain: DVKVTQSSRYLVKRTGEKVFLECVQDMDHENMFWYRQDPGLGLRLIYFSYDVKMKEKGDIPEGYSVSREKKERFSLILESASTNQTSMYLCASSPTGTDTQYFGPGTRLTVL.

This chain joins TRBV11-2 and TRBJ2-3, with unresolved D. CDR3 length: 15 amino acids. Germline V lookup: CDR1 SGHAT, CDR2 FQNNGV. Trimming pared 2 bases from V and 10 bases from J, leaving 19 bases between. The DNA of the CDR3 is TGTGCCAGCAGCTTATTAGGCCCTACAGTCCTGTCGCAGTATTTT. Protein product: CASSLLGPTVLSQYF.

The V call is TRBV10-3, the J call TRBJ1-3; D is unresolved. CDR3 length: 12 residues. V lost 8 bases and J 4 bases, leaving 9 bases between the germline ends. Germline V gene lookup returns CDR1 ENHRY and CDR2 SYGVKD. The CDR3 DNA is TGTGCCATCCATTCATTGGGAAACACCATATATTTT. Encoded protein: CAIHSLGNTIYF.

This sequence joins TRBV10-3 and TRBJ2-5; possible D gene TRBD1, 5 bases. V was cut by 6 bases and J by 2 bases, with 13 bases left in between. This CDR3 region has 14 residues. The V gene's germline CDR1 is ENHRY and CDR2 SYGVKD. CDR3 sequence (DNA): TGTGCCATCAGAAGCCAGGGTATGCAAGAGACCCAGTACTTC. It codes for CAIRSQGMQETQYF.

This clone was seen more than once but under ten times. This chain links TRBV2 with TRBJ2-3; 15 nucleotides line up with TRBD2. The V and J ends lost 4 bases and 0 bases, in that order; junction bases with no gene match: 11. Germline V gives CDR1 SNHLY, CDR2 FYNNEI. The CDR3 spans 20 residues. The CDR3 DNA is TGTGCCAGCAGTGGAGGACTAGCGGGGGGGAAATTGATAAGCACAGATACGCAGTATTTT. Residues: CASSGGLAGGKLISTDTQYF. The whole variable domain, filled in from reference TRBV2 and TRBJ2-3, reads EPEVTQTPSHQVTQMGQEVILRCVPISNHLYFYWYRQILGQKVEFLVSFYNNEISEKSEIFDDQFSVERPDGSNFTLKIRSTKLEDSAMYFCASSGGLAGGKLISTDTQYFGPGTRLTVL.

The V gene is TRBV5-1, the J gene TRBJ2-7, with D maybe TRBD1 (5 bases). CDR1 is SGHRS and CDR2 is YFSETQ in the germline V gene. Deletions cut 3 bases from V and 2 bases from J, with 15 bases between. CDR3 size: 15 residues. As DNA, the CDR3 is TGCGCCAGCAGCTACCTAGGGGTGGGTGCCTACGAGCAGTACTTC. This translates into CASSYLGVGAYEQYF. Full variable domain (outside the CDR3, taken from reference TRBV5-1 and TRBJ2-7): KAGVTQTPRYLIKTRGQQVTLSCSPISGHRSVSWYQQTPGQGLQFLFEYFSETQRNKGNFPGRFSGRQFSNSRSEMNVSTLELGDSALYLCASSYLGVGAYEQYFGPGTRLTVT.

Of note for this clone: The same CDR3 can be traced to other DNA sequences in this sample. The V and J genes are TRBV9 and TRBJ2-1; 7 bases align to TRBD2. The length of the CDR3 is 14 residues. Germline V lookup: CDR1 SGDLS, CDR2 YYNGEE. V dropped 4 bases and J dropped 2; count of bases not matched to a gene: 3. This chain's CDR3 is CASSPSGTYNEQFF. In DNA form, the CDR3 reads TGTGCCAGCAGCCCAAGCGGGACCTACAATGAGCAGTTCTTC.

This sequence joins TRBV30 and TRBJ2-1; D is undetermined. The ends were cut back, 0 bases at V and 8 bases at J, with 8 bases in the middle. CDR1 is GTSNPN and CDR2 is SVGIG in the germline V gene (reference sequence). There are 12 residues in the CDR3. CDR3 residues: CAWSVLRYEQFF. The CDR3 coding sequence is TGTGCCTGGAGTGTACTTCGGTATGAGCAGTTCTTC. The full variable domain, with the rest looked up from reference TRBV30 and TRBJ2-1, is SQTIHQWPATLVQPVGSPLSLECTVEGTSNPNLYWYRQAAGRGLQLLFYSVGIGQISSEVPQNLSASRPQDRQFILSSKKLLLSDSGFYLCAWSVLRYEQFFGPGTRLTVL.

The DNA for the CDR3 is TGTGCCAGCAGCTTATATCAGGGGGGCTTAGGAGAGACCCAGTACTTC. It is translated as CASSLYQGGLGETQYF. The chain couples TRBV7-9 to TRBJ2-5; maybe TRBD1 (7 bases). The CDR3 sequence is 16 residues long. Germline V gene data show CDR1 as SEHNR and CDR2 as FQNEAQ (reference sequence). V was trimmed by 2 bases and J by 4 bases, leaving 17 bases between them.

V usage is TRBV27 and J usage is TRBJ1-2, with 11 nucleotides matching TRBD1. Germline V gene data show CDR1 as MNHEY and CDR2 as SMNVEV (reference sequence). With 3 bases clipped from V and 3 bases from J, the junction kept 3 bases outside the gene matches. CDR3 length equals 15 residues. CDR3 coding DNA: TGTGCCAGCAGTTTCGGGACAGGGGGTCACTATGGCTACACCTTC. Its protein is CASSFGTGGHYGYTF.

Remarks on this clone: Relative to the germline gene, one junction end is altered; a read error may explain this. The CDR3 spells CASSARTRIGFVF. The DNA for the CDR3 is TGTGCCAGCAGTGCCAGGACACGGATAGGGTTCGTCTTC. This chain uses TRBV2 with TRBJ2-1; the D gene is possibly TRBD1 (5 bases). The CDR3 spans 13 residues. Germline loops: CDR1 SNHLY, CDR2 FYNNEI.

V usage is TRBV4-1 and J usage is TRBJ1-4; TRBD1 might be the D (5 bases). Deletions cut 4 bases from V and 8 bases from J, with 14 bases between. CDR1 and CDR2 from the germline V gene are MGHRA and YSYEKL. The CDR3 length is 14 residues. Here the CDR3 reads CASSPSGVQEKLFF. As DNA, the CDR3 is TGCGCCAGCAGCCCCTCGGGGGTACAAGAAAAACTGTTTTTT.

The rearrangement links TRBV4-3 to TRBJ2-3; TRBD1 matches at 9 bases. CDR3 length: 14 amino acids. The V gene's germline CDR1 is LGHNA and CDR2 YSLEER. Trimming cost V 4 bases and J 5 bases; bases outside gene matches: 4. CDR3 loop: CASSRGQGGDTQYF. The CDR3 nucleotides read TGCGCCAGCAGCCGGGGACAGGGAGGAGATACGCAGTATTTT.

With respect to this clone: At one boundary the junction diverges from the germline segment, which might be a read error. Other DNA sequences of this sample code for an identical CDR3. The genes are TRBV4-3 and TRBJ2-6; TRBD1 agrees at 8 bases. The CDR3 consists of 20 residues. Germline loops: CDR1 LGHNA, CDR2 YSLEER. The CDR3 spells CASSQDVQGGLISGANVLTF. CDR3 in DNA: TGCGCCAGCAGTCAAGACGTACAGGGGGGCCTGATCTCTGGGGCCAACGTCCTGACTTTC.

The chain employs TRBV20-1 and TRBJ2-7; D is undetermined. Per the germline V gene, CDR1 is DFQATT and CDR2 is SNEGSKA (reference sequence). The CDR3 is made up of 11 amino acids. Between the trimmed V and J ends, which lost 0 bases and 3 bases, there was a span of 3 bases. CDR3 protein: CSAREYYEQYF. CDR3 sequence (DNA): TGCAGTGCTAGAGAGTACTACGAGCAGTACTTC.

The genes are TRBV10-3 and TRBJ1-2, with D maybe TRBD1 (5 bases). This CDR3 has 15 amino acids. Trimming took 2 bases from V and 4 from J, leaving 14 bases between them. From germline, CDR1 is ENHRY and CDR2 SYGVKD. Here the CDR3 DNA reads TGTGCCATCAGTGAGGGAGGGGACTCGGTCTATGGCTACACCTTC. Protein sequence: CAISEGGDSVYGYTF.

This clone was counted only a few times. The chain has TRBV28 and TRBJ2-7, with 7 bases that match TRBD1. This CDR3 comprises 12 residues. Germline CDR1 is MDHEN and CDR2 is SYDVKM. J was trimmed by 5 bases and V by 8 bases; bases with no gene match: 6. This CDR3 reads CASRDSGNEQYF. The CDR3 region has the DNA TGTGCCAGCCGGGACAGCGGCAACGAGCAGTACTTC.

The chain has TRBV6-1 and TRBJ2-1, with 12 nucleotides matching TRBD1. The germline V gene encodes CDR1 MNHNS and CDR2 SASEGT. The CDR3 loop spans 15 amino acids. Trimming removed 10 bases from V and 8 bases from J; junction bases left unmatched: 12. CDR3 in amino acids: CATSSGTGGSDEQFF. DNA for the CDR3: TGTGCCACCTCTTCCGGGACAGGGGGCTCGGATGAGCAGTTCTTC.

This rearrangement joins TRBV7-2 to TRBJ1-6; D remains unclear. The CDR3 spans 12 residues. V shed 2 bases and J shed 9 bases, with 5 bases lying between them. Germline values: CDR1 SGHTA, CDR2 FQGNSA. The CDR3 DNA is TGTGCCAGCAGCTTATTAATTTCACCCCTCCACTTT. It yields the protein CASSLLISPLHF.

The CDR3 spells CASSAEAGGGSPLHF. Written as DNA, the CDR3 is TGTGCCAGCAGTGCGGAGGCAGGTGGCGGTTCACCCCTCCACTTT. The chain combines TRBV6-4 with TRBJ1-6; D remains ambiguous. Per the germline V gene, CDR1 is MRHNA and CDR2 is SNTAGT. V lost 4 bases, J lost 9 bases, and 16 bases lay in between. This CDR3 region has 15 residues.

The rearrangement links TRBV29-1 to TRBJ2-3; D is perhaps TRBD2 (6 bases). CDR3 length: 17 amino acids. Germline CDR1 is SQVTM and CDR2 is ANQGSEA. The V gene lost 0 bases and the J gene lost 1 base, with 17 bases spanning the gap. This CDR3 reads CSVEDDIRDFGTDTQYF. CDR3 sequence (DNA): TGCAGCGTTGAAGACGACATCCGGGACTTTGGCACAGATACGCAGTATTTT.